This T cell receptor (beta chain) is drawn from a study of shared clonotypes between healthy human individuals. As for the study in general: There were three CD4 naive, three CD4 memory, two CD8 naive and one CD8 memory plates per donor.

Assay used: immunoSEQ multiplex PCR; TCRdb lists only in-frame clones, some missing. The data contain about 1.4 million clones, around 95% of them singletons. The CDR3 runs 12 residues. Losses at the gene ends were 6 bases for V and 12 bases for J; bases not matched to a gene: 11. Per germline, CDR1 WNHNN and CDR2 SYGVQD (reference sequence). This receptor was identified in a man aged 25 to 40 in good health. The gene calls are TRBV10-1 and TRBJ2-7; 7 bases are shared with TRBD1. The sequenced sample consisted of naive CD4+ T cells sorted from blood. As for subset: CD45RA+ positively selected. CDR3 nucleotides: TGCGCCAGCAGCCCCGACAGGGACGGACGGTACTTC. Residues: CASSPDRDGRYF.